The text below deals with one TCR beta chain. Antigen specificity is unknown. The method was immunoSEQ multiplex PCR; TCRdb's version includes in-frame clones alone and lacks a portion of them. The sample contains over 55,000 clones, 80% of which appear only once. This sample was taken from a study of OX40 agonist ivuxolimab in advanced cancers. General study points: In general, CD8+ T cells held more expanded clones than CD4+ did, on average.

The sequence was obtained from an adult with an advanced solid tumor such as melanoma, head and neck, liver or kidney cancer. Specimen: CD4+ or CD8+ T cells sorted from blood, collected in a trial of the OX40 agonist ivuxolimab.

CDR3 region: CASSLGTGGAGYEQYF. CDR3 DNA: TGTGCCAGCAGCTTGGGGACAGGGGGCGCCGGTTACGAGCAGTACTTC. V and J are TRBV7-9 and TRBJ2-7; 12 nucleotides match TRBD1. With V trimmed by 3 bases and J by 4 bases, 7 bases remained unmatched. The germline CDR1 and CDR2 sequences are SEHNR and FQNEAQ (reference sequence). The CDR3 is 16 residues long.